The 3 T cell receptor beta chains listed next were all sequenced from one sample in a study of T cell repertoires in cytomegalovirus infection. TCRdb ran MiXCR on the reads and lists one entry per CDR3 protein. The data show approximately 500,000 distinct CDR3 sequences, around 10% seen once. Sequencing was performed on PBMCs. The receptors shown here come from a human donor in good health (CMV status not recorded). Some clones in this sample may be carry-over from other donors' samples.

This clonotype was detected many times. The chain is built from TRBV19 and TRBJ2-3, with D hard to call. V dropped 4 bases and J dropped 2 bases, with 7 bases sitting between them. In germline, CDR1 is LNHDA, CDR2 SQIVND (reference sequence). This CDR3 has 13 amino acids. CDR3 nucleotides: TGTGCCAGTAGTACCAAGTTCACAGATACGCAGTATTTT. This encodes CASSTKFTDTQYF.

In regard to this clonotype: A much larger clonotype is one base distant, so this may be a read error. V and J are TRBV28 and TRBJ2-2, with D perhaps matching TRBD2 (5 bases). Germline lookup yields CDR1 MDHEN and CDR2 SYDVKM. CDR3 length: 12 residues. The CDR3 DNA follows: TGTGCCAGCATGAGGAACACCGGGGTGCTGTTTTTT. Amino acids: CASMRNTGVLFF.

The chain uses TRBV5-1 and TRBJ2-7, with TRBD1 matching 7 bases. V shed 4 bases, J shed 4 bases, and the junction held 11 bases outside the gene matches. In germline, CDR1 is SGHRS, CDR2 YFSETQ. This CDR3 region has 15 residues. The CDR3, as DNA: TGCGCCAGCAGCCCCAGACAGGGTCCTAGGTACGAGCAGTACTTC. This codes for CASSPRQGPRYEQYF.